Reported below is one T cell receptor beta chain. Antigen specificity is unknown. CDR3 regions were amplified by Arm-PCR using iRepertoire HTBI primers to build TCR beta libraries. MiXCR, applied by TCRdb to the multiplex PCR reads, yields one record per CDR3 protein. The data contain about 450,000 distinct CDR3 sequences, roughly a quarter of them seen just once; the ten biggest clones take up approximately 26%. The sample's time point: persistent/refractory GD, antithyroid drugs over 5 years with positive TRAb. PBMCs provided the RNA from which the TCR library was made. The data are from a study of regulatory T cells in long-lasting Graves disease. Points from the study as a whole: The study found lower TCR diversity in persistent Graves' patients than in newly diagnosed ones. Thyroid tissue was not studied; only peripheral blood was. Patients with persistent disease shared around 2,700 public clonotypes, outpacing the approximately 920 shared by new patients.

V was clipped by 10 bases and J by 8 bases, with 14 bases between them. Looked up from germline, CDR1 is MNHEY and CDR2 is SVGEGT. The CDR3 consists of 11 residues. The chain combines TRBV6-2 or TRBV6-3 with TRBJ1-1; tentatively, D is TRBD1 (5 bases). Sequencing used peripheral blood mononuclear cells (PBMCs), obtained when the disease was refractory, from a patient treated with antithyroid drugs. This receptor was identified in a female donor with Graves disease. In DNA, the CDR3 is TGTGCCATACGGGACCGGCGCGAAGCTTTCTTT. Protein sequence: CAIRDRREAFF.